This T cell receptor (beta chain) was sequenced in a study of blood T cells in healthy people across ages. General observations from the study: As naive T cell percentage varied, TCR beta diversity correlated strongly with it.

A remark on this clonotype: What it binds is unknown.

It was with a sample-barcoded 5' primer and a J-beta primer mix that a second PCR of roughly 7 to 12 cycles was run. From the 5' RACE reads, TCRdb called clonotypes with MiXCR, one entry per CDR3 protein. The table records hundreds of thousands of distinct CDR3 sequences, over 20% of them present only once. The length of the CDR3 is 15 residues. Trimming removed 0 bases at V and 0 bases at J, with 9 bases between. CDR1 and CDR2 (germline): SGHRS, YFSETQ. The rearrangement links TRBV5-1 to TRBJ1-2; D is ambiguous. Specimen: blood. This receptor was taken from a man between 65 and 80 years old in good health. The DNA of the CDR3 is TGCGCCAGCAGCTTGGGGTCTACTACTAACTATGGCTACACCTTC. This gives the protein CASSLGSTTNYGYTF.